The entry below gives a single T cell receptor beta chain sequence along with its context. Without the conserved terminal phenylalanine or tryptophan, this CDR3 likely stems from a read error. Because the CDR3's place on the DNA is in doubt, the DNA is left out and the CDR3 is given as listed by TCRdb. Germline V gives CDR1 SGHTA, CDR2 FQGNSA. The CDR3 spans 14 residues, counting both ends. These data originate in a study of shared T cell receptors in the human thymus. Measured with immunoSEQ multiplex PCR; TCRdb has only the in-frame clones, and not every one. The sample holds under 450,000 clones, 85% to 95% seen once.

The chain couples TRBV7-2 to TRBJ1-4; the table's D call, TRBD1, was not checked against the DNA. This TCR derives from a human donor. Sequencing was done on a sample of thymocytes. This chain's CDR3 is CASSPGGTGGVPTY.